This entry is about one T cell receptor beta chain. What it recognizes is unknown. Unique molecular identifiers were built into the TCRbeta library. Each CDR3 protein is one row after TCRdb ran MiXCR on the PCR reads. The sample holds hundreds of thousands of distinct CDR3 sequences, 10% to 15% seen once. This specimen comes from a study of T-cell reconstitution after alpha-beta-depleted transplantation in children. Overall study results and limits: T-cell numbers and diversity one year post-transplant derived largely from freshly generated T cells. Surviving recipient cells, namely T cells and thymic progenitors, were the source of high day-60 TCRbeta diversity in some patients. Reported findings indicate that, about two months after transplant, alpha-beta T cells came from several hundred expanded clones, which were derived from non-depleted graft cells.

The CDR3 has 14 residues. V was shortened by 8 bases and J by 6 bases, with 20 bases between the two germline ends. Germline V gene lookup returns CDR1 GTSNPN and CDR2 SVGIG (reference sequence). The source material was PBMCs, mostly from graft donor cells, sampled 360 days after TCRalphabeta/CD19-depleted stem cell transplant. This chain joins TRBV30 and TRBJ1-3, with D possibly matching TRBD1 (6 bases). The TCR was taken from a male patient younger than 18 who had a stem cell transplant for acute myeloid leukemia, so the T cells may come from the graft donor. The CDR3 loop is CARRTGNGENTIYF. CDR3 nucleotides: TGTGCCAGACGAACAGGGAATGGTGAAAACACCATATATTTT. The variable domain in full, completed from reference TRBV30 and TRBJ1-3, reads SQTIHQWPATLVQPVGSPLSLECTVEGTSNPNLYWYRQAAGRGLQLLFYSVGIGQISSEVPQNLSASRPQDRQFILSSKKLLLSDSGFYLCARRTGNGENTIYFGEGSWLTVV.